This T cell receptor beta chain was observed in a study of T cells in Graves' hyperthyroidism and ophthalmopathy. Patients were aged 18 to 65, had disease duration under 2 months, and had newly diagnosed hyperthyroidism. The authors obtained PBMCs from about 9.5 ml of fresh peripheral blood. In regard to this clonotype: Its target is not known. This may be a read error: a much more frequent sequence differs by one nucleotide.

CDR1 SGHTA and CDR2 FQGTGA come from the germline V gene. Germline trimming cut 7 bases from V and 4 bases from J; bases unmatched to any gene: 10. The CDR3 covers 16 residues. Study-level findings and limits: Most thyroid clonotypes that were expanded above 0.001 also turned up in blood. In validation, the model predicted ophthalmopathy. These predictions came a median about 6 months before onset.

RNA transcripts yielded amplified TCR beta CDR3 regions. An initial round of RT-PCR targeting the TCR CDR3 relied on the HTBI primer set. TCRdb processed the multiplex PCR reads anew with MiXCR; each CDR3 protein has one entry. Of a few hundred thousand distinct CDR3 sequences listed, roughly 14% are singletons. The sample was blood. This clonotype originated in a woman under 40 with Graves' hyperthyroidism. This sequence joins TRBV7-3 and TRBJ2-1, with 10 bases matching TRBD2. DNA of the CDR3: TGTGCCAGCATCCCCCTCCTAGCGGGAGATTACAATGAGCAGTTCTTC. This sequence encodes CASIPLLAGDYNEQFF.